This record covers a single T cell receptor (beta chain). Its antigen is unidentified. Assay: immunoSEQ multiplex PCR; the TCRdb copy retains only in-frame clones and omits some. The table records around 150,000 clones, about 90% of them present only once. These data originate in a study of cytomegalovirus exposure and HLA in healthy donors. This CDR3 has 15 residues. The junction had 6 bases not matched to a gene; V was cut back by 4 bases and J by 5 bases. Germline V CDR1 and CDR2: SGHRS, YFSETQ. Study findings and constraints: Cytomegalovirus-associated status was assigned to 164 TCR beta chains. With high specificity and sensitivity, the classifier reportedly diagnosed cytomegalovirus status.

This sequence originates from a woman younger than 35 in good health and CMV-seropositive. The sequencing sample was made of PBMCs. The gene calls are TRBV5-1 and TRBJ2-1; TRBD2 aligns across 10 bases. DNA of the CDR3: TGCGCCAGCAGCCCCATAGCGGGAGGTAACAATGAGCAGTTCTTC. It specifies CASSPIAGGNNEQFF.